The 24 T cell receptor beta chains listed next were all sequenced from one sample in a study of T cell repertoires in cytomegalovirus infection (dated 2019 in TCRdb). The sequencing machine was an Illumina HiSeq 1500. TCRdb reprocessing: public reads trimmed at Q25 with fastp, clones called with MiXCR, in-frame beta chains kept. For every CDR3 protein sequence, its rows merge into one entry that carries the most common genes and DNA. In all, the sample holds fewer than 550,000 distinct CDR3 sequences, and around 32% of those were seen once. The top ten clones comprise approximately 15% of the sample. The sample was PBMCs. The receptors shown here come from a human donor in good health (CMV status not recorded). Some clones in this sample may be carry-over from other donors' samples.

There are a few counts of this clonotype. The chain is built from TRBV6-1 and TRBJ2-5; weak D call: TRBD2 (5 bases). This CDR3 is built from 14 residues. The V and J ends lost 7 bases and 5 bases respectively, with 17 bases between them. Germline loops: CDR1 MNHNS, CDR2 SASEGT. CDR3 sequence reads: CASTRGPAGETQYF. The CDR3 region has the DNA TGTGCCAGCACCCGAGGGCCCGCTGGGGAGACCCAGTACTTC.

This clonotype came up a few times. V is TRBV7-6 and J is TRBJ1-4; no clear D gene. V was trimmed by 1 base and J by 12 bases, leaving 12 bases between them. The germline V gene encodes CDR1 SGHVS and CDR2 FNYEAQ. CDR3 length equals 13 residues. CDR3 amino acids: CASSLGRFRELFF. The CDR3, as DNA: TGTGCCAGCAGCTTAGGACGGTTCCGGGAACTGTTTTTT.

V and J are TRBV12-3 or TRBV12-4 and TRBJ2-1, with 10 bases identical to TRBD2. This CDR3 is 15 amino acids long. V dropped 3 bases and J dropped 8; count of bases not matched to a gene: 7. The CDR3 sequence: CASSFGLAVRDEQFF. In DNA form, the CDR3 reads TGTGCCAGCAGTTTTGGACTAGCGGTGAGGGATGAGCAGTTCTTC.

This CDR3 reads CASSLGGGGTANEQFF. The CDR3 coding sequence is TGCGCCAGCAGCTTGGGAGGCGGTGGGACAGCTAATGAGCAGTTCTTC. The rearrangement uses TRBV5-1 and TRBJ2-1, with 7 bases lining up with TRBD1. Germline V gene data show CDR1 as SGHRS and CDR2 as YFSETQ. V gave up 0 bases and J gave up 7 bases; unmatched junction bases: 10. The CDR3 sequence is 16 residues long.

This chain uses TRBV6-2 or TRBV6-3 with TRBJ2-1; 10 nucleotides align to TRBD2. This CDR3 is built from 16 residues. Germline V gives CDR1 MNHEY, CDR2 SVGEGT. Trimming at V came to 0 bases and at J to 7 bases, leaving 6 bases not matched to a gene. Here the CDR3 DNA reads TGTGCCAGCAGTTACTCGAGTCTAGCGGGGGCAAATGAGCAGTTCTTC. Residues: CASSYSSLAGANEQFF.

Many counts were recorded for this clonotype. CDR3 amino acids: CASKTGVNTEAFF. The CDR3 bases are TGTGCCAGCAAGACAGGGGTGAACACTGAAGCTTTCTTT. The V and J genes are TRBV12-3 or TRBV12-4 and TRBJ1-1, with 8 bases matching TRBD1. This CDR3 contains 13 residues. With V trimmed by 7 bases and J by 0 bases, 1 base remained unmatched.

CDR3 nucleotides: TGTGCCAGCAGCTTAGGGACAGGGGAATACGAGCAGTACTTC. Encoded protein: CASSLGTGEYEQYF. The chain employs TRBV7-6 and TRBJ2-7; TRBD1 aligns across 9 bases. With 1 base clipped from V and 4 bases from J, the junction kept 2 bases outside the gene matches. This CDR3 has 14 residues. From germline, CDR1 is SGHVS and CDR2 FNYEAQ.

This clonotype was observed at least ten times. The chain has TRBV7-3 and TRBJ2-2; no definite D call. Germline V gene lookup returns CDR1 SGHTA and CDR2 FQGTGA. V was trimmed by 3 bases and J by 1 base, leaving 3 bases between them. CDR3 length equals 13 residues. CDR3 sequence reads: CASSFGNTGELFF. The CDR3 coding sequence is TGTGCCAGCAGCTTCGGGAACACCGGGGAGCTGTTTTTT. Together with reference TRBV7-3 and TRBJ2-2, the CDR3 gives the full variable domain: GAGVSQTPSNKVTEKGKYVELRCDPISGHTALYWYRQSLGQGPEFLIYFQGTGAADDSGLPNDRFFAVRPEGSVSTLKIQRTERGDSAVYLCASSFGNTGELFFGEGSRLTVL.

As regards this clonotype: Germline is not matched at one junction end, which may reflect a read error. The chain uses TRBV27 and TRBJ2-1, with D maybe TRBD1 (6 bases). The CDR3 is made up of 13 amino acids. CDR1 MNHEY and CDR2 SMNVEV come from the germline V gene (reference sequence). CDR3 residues: CASRNREFNEQIF. The CDR3 DNA follows: TGTGCCAGCAGGAACAGGGAATTCAATGAGCAGATCTTC.

There are a few counts of this clonotype. This chain connects TRBV2 to TRBJ1-3; a weak D match, TRBD1 (5 bases). Trimming took 9 bases from V and 0 from J, leaving 9 bases between them. The germline V gene encodes CDR1 SNHLY and CDR2 FYNNEI. The CDR3 extends over 13 amino acids. CDR3 loop: CASPQGSGNTIYF. The CDR3 DNA is TGTGCCAGTCCCCAGGGCTCTGGAAACACCATATATTTT.

The chain joins TRBV7-8 to TRBJ2-2, with D possibly TRBD1 on 6 matching bases. V was trimmed by 1 base and J by 4 bases, leaving 13 bases between them. Germline V CDR1 and CDR2: SGHVS, FQNEAQ. The CDR3 is 16 amino acids. CDR3 bases: TGTGCCAGCAGCTTAGAGTCAGGGGTTAGCACCGGGGAGCTGTTTTTT. Translated, it gives CASSLESGVSTGELFF.

Comments on this clonotype: Being one base from a much bigger clone, this may be a read error. The chain joins TRBV12-3 or TRBV12-4 to TRBJ1-2, with 8 bases fitting TRBD1. J gave up 5 bases and V 5 bases, and 10 bases lay outside the gene matches. The CDR3 runs 15 residues. CDR3 sequence: CASSRGDRGIYGYTF. The CDR3 bases are TGTGCCAGCAGTCGGGGCGACAGGGGAATTTATGGCTACACCTTC.

This clonotype was counted only a few times. The gene calls are TRBV5-3 and TRBJ1-6; possible D gene TRBD1, 5 bases. TRBV5-3 is designated an ORF whose function remains uncertain. V was trimmed by 8 bases and J by 6 bases, leaving 15 bases between them. CDR3 length equals 14 residues. The CDR3 region is CASSPKGPNSPLHF. CDR3 nucleotide sequence: TGTGCCAGCAGCCCAAAGGGACCTAATTCACCCCTCCACTTT.

The chain joins TRBV4-3 to TRBJ1-5, with 8 bases identical to TRBD1. The CDR3 extends over 14 amino acids. The germline gives CDR1 LGHNA, CDR2 YSLEER. Trimming removed 4 bases from V and 5 bases from J; junction bases left unmatched: 4. In DNA form, the CDR3 reads TGCGCCAGCAGCCTGGGACAGGTTGATCAGCCCCAGCATTTT. Translated: CASSLGQVDQPQHF.

This clonotype has at least ten counts. The genes are TRBV7-6 and TRBJ2-3; 12 nucleotides align to TRBD2. The ends lost 5 bases at V and 6 bases at J; junction bases unmatched: 3. CDR3 size: 14 residues. Germline V gene sequence: CDR1 SGHVS, CDR2 FNYEAQ. The DNA for the CDR3 is TGTGCCAGCAGCCGGACTAGCGGGGCCGATACGCAGTATTTT. Protein: CASSRTSGADTQYF.

The chain links TRBV29-1 to TRBJ2-4, with D unclear. Per the germline V gene, CDR1 is SQVTM and CDR2 is ANQGSEA. The CDR3 runs 13 residues. Trimming stripped 4 bases from V and 5 bases from J, with 12 bases between. As DNA, the CDR3 is TGCAGCGTTGTCGCAATCCAGGAAAACATTCAGTACTTC. It is translated as CSVVAIQENIQYF.

This sequence joins TRBV24-1 and TRBJ1-5; possible D gene TRBD1, 5 bases. Germline V CDR1 and CDR2: KGHDR, SFDVKD. This CDR3 is 13 amino acids long. V was clipped by 5 bases and J by 4 bases, with 8 bases between them. CDR3 loop: CATSVTGNQPQHF. The CDR3 bases are TGTGCCACCAGTGTCACAGGTAATCAGCCCCAGCATTTT.

The CDR3 sequence: CSAREGGWANQPQHF. The CDR3 nucleotides read TGCAGTGCTAGAGAAGGAGGGTGGGCCAATCAGCCCCAGCATTTT. The V and J genes are TRBV20-1 and TRBJ1-5; unclear D gene. Germline CDR1 reads DFQATT; CDR2 reads SNEGSKA (reference sequence). This CDR3 has 15 residues. V lost 0 bases, J lost 3 bases, and 12 bases lay in between.

J is TRBJ1-1 and V is TRBV6-1, with TRBD1 as a possible D gene (6 bases). Trimming took 7 bases from V and 0 from J, leaving 18 bases between them. Germline values: CDR1 MNHNS, CDR2 SASEGT. The CDR3 sequence is 16 residues long. This chain's CDR3 is CASIGGVTGMNTEAFF. As DNA, the CDR3 is TGTGCCAGCATAGGGGGGGTGACTGGTATGAACACTGAAGCTTTCTTT.

There are a few counts of this clonotype. The chain couples TRBV4-3 to TRBJ1-1; D gene uncertain. The germline V gene encodes CDR1 LGHNA and CDR2 YSLEER. This CDR3 spans 14 amino acids. V was shortened by 2 bases and J by 5 bases, with 12 bases between the two germline ends. The CDR3 is CASSQSVVDTEAFF. The CDR3 DNA follows: TGCGCCAGCAGCCAATCTGTTGTGGATACTGAAGCTTTCTTT.

This clonotype was observed a few times. The CDR3 protein is CASSIVLAGVNQPQHF. The CDR3 nucleotides are TGTGCCAGTAGTATTGTCTTGGCAGGGGTTAATCAGCCCCAGCATTTT. The chain uses TRBV19 and TRBJ1-5; TRBD1 might be the D (6 bases). CDR3 length: 16 amino acids. V was clipped by 3 bases and J by 4 bases, with 16 bases between them. CDR1 is LNHDA, CDR2 SQIVND, per germline (reference sequence).

This clonotype was seen more than once but under ten times. The rearrangement links TRBV28 to TRBJ1-5; TRBD1 might be the D (6 bases). Germline values: CDR1 MDHEN, CDR2 SYDVKM. Between the trimmed V and J ends, which lost 5 bases and 4 bases, there was a span of 18 bases. The CDR3 totals 16 residues. CDR3 sequence: CASSPYPLDRNQPQHF. CDR3 nucleotide sequence: TGTGCCAGCAGTCCCTATCCATTGGACAGAAATCAGCCCCAGCATTTT.

This clonotype was observed many times. This chain joins TRBV7-2 and TRBJ2-6, with 15 bases lining up with TRBD2. CDR1 and CDR2 from the germline V gene are SGHTA and FQGNSA. This CDR3 comprises 20 residues. The J segment lost 0 bases and the V segment lost 1 base, leaving 4 bases of the junction unmatched. This CDR3 is CASSLGWGLAGGSGANVLTF. CDR3 in DNA: TGTGCCAGCAGCTTAGGTTGGGGACTAGCGGGGGGCTCTGGGGCCAACGTCCTGACTTTC.

This chain links TRBV7-2 with TRBJ2-5; D is unresolved. Between the trimmed V and J ends, which lost 5 bases and 2 bases, there was a span of 12 bases. The CDR3 spans 14 residues. Germline V gene data show CDR1 as SGHTA and CDR2 as FQGNSA. CDR3 sequence reads: CASSVRAPQETQYF. For the CDR3, the DNA is TGTGCCAGCAGCGTTCGGGCACCACAAGAGACCCAGTACTTC. The full variable domain, completed using reference TRBV7-2 and TRBJ2-5, is GAGVSQSPSNKVTEKGKDVELRCDPISGHTALYWYRQSLGQGLEFLIYFQGNSAPDKSGLPSDRFSAERTGGSVSTLTIQRTQQEDSAVYLCASSVRAPQETQYFGPGTRLLVL.